The T cell receptor beta chain described here comes from a study of T-cell reconstitution after alpha-beta-depleted transplantation in children. The sample holds a few counts of this clonotype. Unique molecular identifiers were used to barcode this TCRbeta library. TCRdb fed the PCR reads into MiXCR, producing one record per CDR3 protein. The data show a few hundred thousand distinct CDR3 sequences, with about 12% seen just once and approximately 5.4% held by the top ten. The germline CDR1 and CDR2 sequences are SGHTA and FQGNSA. V was pared by 5 bases and J by 0 bases, with 16 bases between. The CDR3 consists of 17 residues.

The source was PBMCs from the stem cell graft donor, collected from the stem cell graft. This receptor was taken from a human donor who donated a stem cell graft to a child with combined immunodeficiency. The V gene is TRBV7-2, the J gene TRBJ1-4; no clear D gene. The CDR3 nucleotides read TGTGCCAGCAGCCCCCGCTCGGCCGTTGCAACTAATGAAAAACTGTTTTTT. Translating gives CASSPRSAVATNEKLFF.